Sequencing of this T cell receptor beta chain was carried out in a study of graft-versus-host responses after intestinal transplantation. Whole-study context: Multivisceral, liver-intestinal, or isolated intestinal grafts went to recipients. Following induction with anti-thymocyte globulin, all recipients were given tacrolimus and steroids for approximately three years. General study findings and limits: GvH clones appeared in recipient marrow, some first in ileum or blood. Where graft-donor T cell macrochimerism was present, patients had high graft-versus-host to host-versus-graft clonal ratios in allografts.

The data were produced by immunoSEQ multiplex PCR, yet TCRdb's version contains in-frame clones alone and is incomplete. The profile shows more than 85,000 clones, 85% to 95% of them singletons. With V trimmed by 4 bases and J by 4 bases, 12 bases remained unmatched. Germline V CDR1 and CDR2: SGHTA, FQGTGA. The CDR3 contains 17 residues. Remarks on this clone: Its specificity is not known.

The genes are TRBV7-3 and TRBJ2-2, with 7 positions matching TRBD1. The sample consisted of unstimulated CD8+ T cells sorted from spleen or lymph node cells, taken before transplant. The source of this sequence is a human donor who was the organ donor for an intestinal transplant. CDR3 loop: CASSSGKIDRATGELFF. In DNA, the CDR3 is TGTGCCAGCAGCTCCGGTAAAATTGACAGGGCCACCGGGGAGCTGTTTTTT.